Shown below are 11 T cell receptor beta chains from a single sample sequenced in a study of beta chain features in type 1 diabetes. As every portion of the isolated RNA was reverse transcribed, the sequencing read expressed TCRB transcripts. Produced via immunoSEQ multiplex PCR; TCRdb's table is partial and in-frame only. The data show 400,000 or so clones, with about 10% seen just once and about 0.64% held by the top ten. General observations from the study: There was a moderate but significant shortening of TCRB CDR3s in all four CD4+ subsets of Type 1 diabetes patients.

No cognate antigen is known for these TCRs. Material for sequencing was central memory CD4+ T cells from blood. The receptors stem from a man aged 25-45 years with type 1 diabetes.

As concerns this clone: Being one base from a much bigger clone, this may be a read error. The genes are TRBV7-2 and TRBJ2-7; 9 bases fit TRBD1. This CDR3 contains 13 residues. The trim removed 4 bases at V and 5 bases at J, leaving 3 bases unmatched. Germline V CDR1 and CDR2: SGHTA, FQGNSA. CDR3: CASSSDRGHEQYF. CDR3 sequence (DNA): TGTGCCAGCAGCTCGGACAGGGGCCACGAGCAGTACTTC.

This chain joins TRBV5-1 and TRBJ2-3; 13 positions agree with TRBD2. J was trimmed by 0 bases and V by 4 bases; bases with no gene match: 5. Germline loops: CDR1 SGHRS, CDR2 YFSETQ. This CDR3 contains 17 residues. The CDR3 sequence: CASSPGTSGVSTDTQYF. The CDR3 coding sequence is TGCGCCAGCAGCCCCGGGACTAGCGGGGTTAGCACAGATACGCAGTATTTT.

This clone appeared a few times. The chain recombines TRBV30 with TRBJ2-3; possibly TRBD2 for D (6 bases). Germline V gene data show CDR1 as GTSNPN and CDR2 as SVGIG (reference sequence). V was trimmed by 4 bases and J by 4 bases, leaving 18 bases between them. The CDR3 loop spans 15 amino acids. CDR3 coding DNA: TGTGCCTGGACGCAGGGACGGGGGTCCCCAGATACGCAGTATTTT. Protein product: CAWTQGRGSPDTQYF.

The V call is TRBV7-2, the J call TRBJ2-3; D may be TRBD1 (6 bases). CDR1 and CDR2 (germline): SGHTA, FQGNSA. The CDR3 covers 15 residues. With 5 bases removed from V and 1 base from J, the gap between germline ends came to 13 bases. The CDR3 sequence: CASSPVAGGTDTQYF. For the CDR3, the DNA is TGTGCCAGCAGCCCCGTGGCAGGGGGCACAGATACGCAGTATTTT.

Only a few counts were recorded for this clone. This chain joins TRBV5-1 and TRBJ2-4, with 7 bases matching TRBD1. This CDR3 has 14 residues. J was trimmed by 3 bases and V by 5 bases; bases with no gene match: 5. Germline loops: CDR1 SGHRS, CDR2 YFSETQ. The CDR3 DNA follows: TGCGCCAGCAGAGACAGGGTGGGCAAAAACATTCAGTACTTC. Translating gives CASRDRVGKNIQYF.

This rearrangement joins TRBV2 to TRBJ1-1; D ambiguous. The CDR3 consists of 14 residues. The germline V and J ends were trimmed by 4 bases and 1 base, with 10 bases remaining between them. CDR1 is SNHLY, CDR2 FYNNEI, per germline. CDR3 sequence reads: CASSVMRENTEAFF. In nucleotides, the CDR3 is TGTGCCAGCAGTGTTATGAGAGAGAACACTGAAGCTTTCTTT.

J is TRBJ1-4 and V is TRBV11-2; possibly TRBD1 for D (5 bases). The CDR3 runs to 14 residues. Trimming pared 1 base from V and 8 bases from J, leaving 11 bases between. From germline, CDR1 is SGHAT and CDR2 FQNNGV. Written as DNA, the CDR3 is TGTGCCAGCAGCTTAGGGCAGGGTTTCGAAAAACTGTTTTTT. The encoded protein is CASSLGQGFEKLFF.

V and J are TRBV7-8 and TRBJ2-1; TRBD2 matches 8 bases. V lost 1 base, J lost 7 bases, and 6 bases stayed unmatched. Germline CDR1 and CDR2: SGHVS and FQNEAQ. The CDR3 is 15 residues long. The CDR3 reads CASSLDGRAANEQFF. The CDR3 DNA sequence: TGTGCCAGCAGCTTAGACGGGAGGGCTGCAAATGAGCAGTTCTTC.

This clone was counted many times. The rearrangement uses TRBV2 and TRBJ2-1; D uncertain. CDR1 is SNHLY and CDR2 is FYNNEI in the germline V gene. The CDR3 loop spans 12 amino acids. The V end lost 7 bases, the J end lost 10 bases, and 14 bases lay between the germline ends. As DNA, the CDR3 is TGTGCCAGCACCCCGGGCGTTGGGGAGCAGTTCTTC. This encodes CASTPGVGEQFF.

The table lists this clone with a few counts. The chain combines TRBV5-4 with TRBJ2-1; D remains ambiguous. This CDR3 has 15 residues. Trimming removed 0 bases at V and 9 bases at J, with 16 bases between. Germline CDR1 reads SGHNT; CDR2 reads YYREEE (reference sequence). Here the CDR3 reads CASSLGNGGYSEQFF. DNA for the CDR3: TGTGCCAGCAGCTTGGGTAATGGTGGTTATAGTGAGCAGTTCTTC.

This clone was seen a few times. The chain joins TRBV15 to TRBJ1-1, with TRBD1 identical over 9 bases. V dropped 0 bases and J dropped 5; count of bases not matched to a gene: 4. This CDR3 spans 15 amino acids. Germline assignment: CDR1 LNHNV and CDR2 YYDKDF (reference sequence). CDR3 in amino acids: CATSREQGAYTEAFF. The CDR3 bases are TGTGCCACCAGCAGAGAACAGGGGGCGTATACTGAAGCTTTCTTT. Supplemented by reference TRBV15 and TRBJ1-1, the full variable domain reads DAMVIQNPRYQVTQFGKPVTLSCSQTLNHNVMYWYQQKSSQAPKLLFHYYDKDFNNEADTPDNFQSRRPNTSFCFLDIRSPGLGDTAMYLCATSREQGAYTEAFFGQGTRLTVV.